The clone carrying this T cell receptor (beta chain) was counted ten times or more. Its antigen is not known. V lost 3 bases to trimming and J lost 3 bases, with 12 bases between them. Germline V lookup: CDR1 DFQATT, CDR2 SNEGSKA (reference sequence). The CDR3 spans 13 residues. The lymph nodes were axillary draining lymph nodes from breast cancer patients. This specimen comes from a study of breast tumors, draining lymph nodes, adjacent tissues. General study results and limits: The lymph node origin of tumor T cells was framed as consistent with a hypothesis, not demonstrated. Tumor repertoires ranked between lymph nodes and nontumor tissue in diversity, with V and J gene preferences.

TCRdb recomputed calls from the multiplex PCR reads with MiXCR, one row per CDR3 protein. The sample yields roughly 130,000 distinct CDR3 sequences, 15% to 20% seen once. The sequence came from a female donor with breast cancer. Some clones in this sample may be carry-over from other donors' samples. The chain combines TRBV20-1 with TRBJ2-7, with D perhaps TRBD1 or TRBD2 (5 bases each). The sample was axillary lymph node tissue. CDR3 bases: TGCAGTGCTAGTCGAGGGGCGAGCTACGAGCAGTACTTC. Amino acid sequence: CSASRGASYEQYF.